A single sample gave rise to the 11 T cell receptor beta chains below, sequenced in a study of T cells in Graves' hyperthyroidism and ophthalmopathy. RNA transcripts gave rise to amplified TCR beta CDR3 regions. The primer set for the first-round RT-PCR of the TCR CDR3 was HTBI. MiXCR, applied by TCRdb to the multiplex PCR reads, yields one record per CDR3 protein. Among about half a million distinct CDR3 sequences, 15% to 20% were seen once, and the ten largest hold about 31%. The sequencing input was blood. The receptors derive from a woman in her twenties or thirties with Graves' ophthalmopathy.

This rearrangement joins TRBV27 to TRBJ1-4; D is uncertain. The ends were cut back, 4 bases at V and 3 bases at J, with 12 bases in the middle. Looked up from germline, CDR1 is MNHEY and CDR2 is SMNVEV (reference sequence). This CDR3 is 15 amino acids long. The CDR3 DNA reads as TGTGCCAGCAGTTATGTAGGGTCATCTAATGAAAAACTGTTTTTT. Translating gives CASSYVGSSNEKLFF.

The chain employs TRBV5-1 and TRBJ2-2; 12 bases agree with TRBD1. CDR3 size: 16 residues. V was clipped by 2 bases and J by 6 bases; unmatched bases: 5. Germline values: CDR1 SGHRS, CDR2 YFSETQ. In DNA form, the CDR3 reads TGCGCCAGCAGCTTAACCGGGACAGGGGGCTCCGGGGAGCTGTTTTTT. Amino acids: CASSLTGTGGSGELFF.

Ten or more counts support this clonotype. The chain employs TRBV7-8 and TRBJ2-1; 7 bases are shared with TRBD2. With V trimmed by 10 bases and J by 6 bases, 15 bases remained unmatched. The CDR3 is 15 amino acids. Germline V gene sequence: CDR1 SGHVS, CDR2 FQNEAQ. CDR3: CATSLLAADSNEQFF. DNA for the CDR3: TGTGCCACTTCCCTCCTAGCGGCCGACTCCAATGAGCAGTTCTTC.

V gene TRBV5-8 combines with J gene TRBJ2-6; a weak D match, TRBD1 (5 bases). This CDR3 contains 18 residues. The ends were cut back, 0 bases at V and 2 bases at J, with 15 bases in the middle. Germline CDR1 is SGHTS and CDR2 is YDEGEE. CDR3 region: CASSLGTGPLTGANVLTF. In DNA form, the CDR3 reads TGTGCCAGCAGCTTGGGAACAGGCCCCCTTACTGGGGCCAACGTCCTGACTTTC.

This clonotype was observed many times. V usage is TRBV12-3 or TRBV12-4 and J usage is TRBJ2-1, with D hard to call. The CDR3 extends over 14 amino acids. Trimming removed 3 bases from V and 2 bases from J, with 8 bases in between. CDR3 sequence: CASSFVLTYNEQFF. The DNA for the CDR3 is TGTGCCAGCAGTTTCGTCCTCACCTACAATGAGCAGTTCTTC.

In its sample, this clonotype was seen many times. This sequence joins TRBV11-2 and TRBJ1-2; D gene uncertain. V was shortened by 0 bases and J by 1 base, with 9 bases between the two germline ends. CDR3 size: 15 residues. Germline CDR1 reads SGHAT; CDR2 reads FQNNGV. In DNA form, the CDR3 reads TGTGCCAGCAGCTTAGATCTAACAAATAACTATGGCTACACCTTC. Translation gives CASSLDLTNNYGYTF.

A few counts support this clonotype. This chain links TRBV5-5 with TRBJ1-3; D is unclear. Germline assignment: CDR1 SGHKS and CDR2 YYEKEE (reference sequence). The V and J ends lost 2 bases and 0 bases respectively, with 18 bases between them. The CDR3 has 18 amino acids. CDR3 loop: CASSLSPETLTSGNTIYF. CDR3 nucleotides: TGTGCCAGCAGCTTATCGCCAGAGACGTTAACCTCTGGAAACACCATATATTTT.

This clonotype was seen repeatedly, ten times or more. The CDR3 is CASSLYRSRGPYGYTF. CDR3 bases: TGTGCCAGCAGCTTATATCGGAGCAGGGGGCCCTATGGCTACACCTTC. The rearrangement joins TRBV5-6 to TRBJ1-2; TRBD1 matches at 8 bases. Germline lookup yields CDR1 SGHDT and CDR2 YYEEEE. This CDR3 has 16 amino acids. The V and J ends lost 2 bases and 4 bases, in that order; junction bases with no gene match: 10.

This clonotype was seen only a few times. This chain links TRBV19 with TRBJ2-1; D possibly corresponds to TRBD1 (6 bases). Per the germline V gene, CDR1 is LNHDA and CDR2 is SQIVND (reference sequence). V shed 9 bases and J shed 0 bases, with 18 bases lying between them. This CDR3 has 16 amino acids. CDR3 in DNA: TGTGCCAGCAAACGCGAGGACAGCGACTCCTACAATGAGCAGTTCTTC. This codes for CASKREDSDSYNEQFF.

The chain joins TRBV6-2 or TRBV6-3 to TRBJ2-6, with D uncertain. The CDR3 loop spans 16 amino acids. V lost 5 bases, J lost 0 bases, and 11 bases lay in between. Germline CDR1 reads MNHEY; CDR2 reads SVGEGT. CDR3 sequence: CASSTPKNSGANVLTF. The CDR3 nucleotides read TGTGCCAGCAGTACCCCCAAGAACTCTGGGGCCAACGTCCTGACTTTC.

This clonotype was found many times. V gene TRBV11-3 combines with J gene TRBJ2-1; no clear D. The V end was cut by 0 bases, the J end by 7 bases, with 19 bases between. The CDR3 consists of 17 residues. Germline CDR1 and CDR2: SGHNT and YENEEA. CDR3 DNA sequence: TGTGCCAGCAGCTTAGAGAGCCCACCTCGGGTAGCTAATGAGCAGTTCTTC. Amino acids: CASSLESPPRVANEQFF.